Sequencing of this T cell receptor (beta chain) was carried out in a study of Ad26.COV2.S vaccination and SARS-CoV-2 variants. Overall study context: The Ad26.COV2.S arm of the COV1001 trial was where the donor was placed. Study outcomes and limitations: In TCR breadth and depth analyses, total T cell responses may have been underestimated. Reportedly, spike-specific CD8+ and CD4+ T cell responses achieved substantial breadth once vaccination had taken place.

Treatment described: roughly 19 received Ad26.COV2.S at low or high dose, single or two shots; about 5 received placebo; per-sample allocation not given. Sampling was performed 63 days after the first vaccine or placebo injection. Trimming left V 3 bases short and J 1 base short, with 9 bases between. The CDR3 is made up of 14 amino acids. Germline CDR1 SEHNR, CDR2 FQNEAQ (reference sequence). This table comes from immunoSEQ multiplex PCR, and its TCRdb copy is limited to in-frame clones, with some not included. Of a few hundred thousand clones in the sample, under 90% are singletons; the top ten hold roughly 6%. With respect to this clone: Its target is unknown.

This clonotype was sampled from a person aged 18-65 years who received the Ad26.COV2.S COVID-19 vaccine or a placebo. The chain couples TRBV7-9 to TRBJ1-1, with D unclear. Specimen: peripheral blood, collected in a trial of Ad26.COV2.S vaccine versus placebo. This CDR3 is CASSFWIGNTEAFF. CDR3 DNA: TGTGCCAGCAGCTTCTGGATCGGGAACACTGAAGCTTTCTTT.